Listed here are 19 T cell receptor delta chains from one sample, sequenced in a study of DNA immune sequencing with unique molecular identifiers. Primers for all 8 TRDV and 4 TRDJ genes amplified genomic DNA in 32-plex. A 12-nucleotide UMI was added during approximately 3 barcoding PCR cycles before adapter PCR. TCRdb re-identified clones in the multiplex PCR reads via CATT. The sample contains 4,500 to 6,000 delta-chain clones, roughly 13% of which appear only once. The sequencing input was gamma-delta T cells enriched from blood buffy coat, or unenriched PBMCs (not recorded which). Source of these receptors: a human donor in good health.

This clone was observed many times. The rearrangement links TRDV1 to TRDJ1, with TRDD3 matching 12 bases. CDR3 length: 24 residues. V lost 1 base, J lost 7 bases, and 31 bases stayed unmatched. Germline V CDR1 and CDR2: TSWWSYY, QGS. The CDR3 sequence: CALGEQTAPTLEYWGIPQRVKLIF. CDR3 DNA sequence: TGTGCTCTTGGGGAACAAACGGCCCCTACGTTGGAGTACTGGGGGATACCTCAGCGGGTTAAACTCATCTTT.

Concerning this clone itself: A much larger clone differs by one base, so this may be a read error. The sample contains more than one DNA sequence encoding this CDR3. This chain connects TRDV2 to TRDJ1, with 11 nucleotides matching TRDD3. CDR3 size: 19 residues. The germline CDR1 and CDR2 sequences are GEAIGNYY and EKD. The CDR3: CACDTRGYWGIGYTDKLIF. CDR3 nucleotide sequence: TGTGCCTGTGACACACGGGGATACTGGGGGATAGGGTACACCGATAAACTTATCTTT.

Details on this clone: This likely traces to a read error, being one base from a far larger clone. Within the sample, other DNA sequences also encode this same CDR3. The chain recombines TRDV2 with TRDJ3, with TRDD3 matching 7 bases. This CDR3 has 18 residues. From germline, CDR1 is GEAIGNYY and CDR2 EKD. CDR3 protein: CACDKILGSSWDTRQMFF. The CDR3 bases are TGTGCCTGTGACAAAATACTGGGGAGCTCCTGGGACACCCGTCAGATGTTTTTC.

About this clone: TCRdb's listed protein matches a much larger clone and diverges from this DNA's translation at residue 3, likely through a read error; the protein shown comes from the DNA. The chain is built from TRDV2 and TRDJ1, with 9 nucleotides matching TRDD3. The CDR3 contains 17 residues. Germline CDR1 reads GEAIGNYY; CDR2 reads EKD. In DNA, the CDR3 is TGTGCCTATGACAAACTGGGGGACCCCCCCTACACCGATAAACTCATCTTT. Residues: CAYDKLGDPPYTDKLIF.

Comments on this clone: TCRdb's protein for this DNA is that of a much larger clone and differs from the translation at residue 18, likely a read error; the protein shown is the DNA translation. The rearrangement joins TRDV2 to TRDJ3, with D maybe TRDD3 (5 bases). The CDR3 totals 20 residues. Germline V gene sequence: CDR1 GEAIGNYY, CDR2 EKD. CDR3 loop: CACDTLGTTNGSWDTRQVFF. DNA for the CDR3: TGTGCCTGTGACACCTTGGGGACCACGAACGGCTCCTGGGACACCCGACAGGTGTTTTTC.

This clone has ten or more counts. A far larger clone is only one base removed, so a read error is likely. The rearrangement uses TRDV2 and TRDJ1; 8 nucleotides line up with TRDD3. V was pared by 0 bases and J by 0 bases, with 8 bases of the junction left unmatched. From germline, CDR1 is GEAIGNYY and CDR2 EKD. The CDR3 totals 17 residues. The CDR3 is CACDTLTGGYDTDKLIF. The CDR3 coding sequence is TGTGCCTGTGACACCTTAACTGGGGGGTATGACACCGATAAACTCATCTTT.

For this clone: The protein TCRdb gives is from a much larger clone and does not agree with this DNA's translation at residue 13, likely a read error; the protein shown here comes from the DNA. The V call is TRDV2, the J call TRDJ1; TRDD3 aligns across 11 bases. Per the germline V gene, CDR1 is GEAIGNYY and CDR2 is EKD. CDR3 length: 18 amino acids. The V segment lost 0 bases and the J segment 4 bases; nucleotides outside the gene matches: 12. The DNA for the CDR3 is TGTGCCTGTGACACCGTAACCACACTGGGGGATAATAGCGATAAACTCATCTTT. Translation gives CACDTVTTLGDNSDKLIF.

This clone was detected only a few times. The chain has TRAV29/DV5 and TRDJ1; 8 nucleotides align to TRDD3. This CDR3 is built from 15 residues. V was clipped by 0 bases and J by 6 bases; unmatched bases: 10. From germline, CDR1 is NSMFDY and CDR2 ISSIKDK. For the CDR3, the DNA is TGTGCAGCAAGCGCCTCCTACAGGGGATACAATAAACTCATCTTT. Translated, it gives CAASASYRGYNKLIF.

In its sample, this clone was seen a few times. At one end the junction does not follow the germline gene, possibly because of a read error. Within the sample, other DNA sequences also encode this same CDR3. The chain combines TRDV2 with TRDJ1; 11 positions match TRDD3. The CDR3 length is 16 residues. Per the germline V gene, CDR1 is GEAIGNYY and CDR2 is EKD. This chain's CDR3 is CACDKLGDTQADKLIF. For the CDR3, the DNA is TGTGCCTGTGACAAGTTGGGGGATACGCAGGCCGATAAACTCATCTTC.

In the case of this clone: TCRdb records a much larger clone's protein for this DNA, with a difference at residue 11 that likely arises from a read error; the protein given is the translation of the DNA. The V gene is TRDV2, the J gene TRDJ3; the match to TRDD3 covers 7 bases. The CDR3 has 18 amino acids. In germline, CDR1 is GEAIGNYY, CDR2 EKD. CDR3 in amino acids: CACDTLLGSSSDTRQMFF. The CDR3 DNA is TGTGCCTGTGACACTCTACTGGGGAGCTCCTCGGACACCCGACAGATGTTTTTC.

Details on this clone: The TCRdb record carries a much larger clone's protein, which differs from this DNA's translation at residue 9; a read error is the likely cause, and the protein listed here is the DNA translation. The CDR3 bases are TGTGCCTGTGACACCCTGAGGGTTCCTGGGGGACACGAGTACACCGATAAACTCATCTTT. Translating gives CACDTLRVPGGHEYTDKLIF. The chain employs TRDV2 and TRDJ1; 8 bases match TRDD3. J lost 0 bases, V lost 0 bases, and 17 bases had no gene match. This CDR3 has 20 amino acids. CDR1 GEAIGNYY and CDR2 EKD come from the germline V gene.

This clone turned up a few times. One base away lies a much larger clone, so this may be a sequencing read error. This specimen includes other DNA sequences encoding the same CDR3. The chain couples TRDV1 to TRDJ1; D unresolved. Germline CDR1 TSWWSYY, CDR2 QGS. The CDR3 length is 14 residues. The CDR3 region has the DNA TGTGCTCTTGGAGAACTACCTCACACCGATAAACTCATCTTT. Protein: CALGELPHTDKLIF.

In regard to this clone: The amino acid sequence in TCRdb belongs to a much larger clone and departs from this DNA's translation at residue 10, likely a sequencing read error; the sequence shown is translated from the DNA. The J gene is TRDJ1, the V gene TRDV2; TRDD3 aligns across 9 bases. V shed 2 bases and J 2 bases; nucleotides not matched to a gene: 8. CDR1 is GEAIGNYY and CDR2 is EKD in the germline V gene. The CDR3 loop spans 16 amino acids. In DNA, the CDR3 is TGTGCCTGTGACATGGCTGGGGGATCCAGTACCGATAAACTCATCTTT. Amino acids: CACDMAGGSSTDKLIF.

There are a few counts of this clone. A far larger clone is off by one base, so a read error is likely. The CDR3 coding sequence is TGTTCCTGTGACCCCGTCGTACTGGGGGATACTTGGAATTCCGATAAACTCATCTTT. Encoded protein: CSCDPVVLGDTWNSDKLIF. The chain employs TRDV2 and TRDJ1, with TRDD3 matching over 12 bases. Germline V CDR1 and CDR2: GEAIGNYY, EKD. The CDR3 has 19 amino acids.

The J gene was recorded as TRDJ1; no V gene was called; whether TRDD3, the table's D call, matches the DNA was not checked. The CDR3 sequence is 21 residues long. The CDR3 region has the DNA TGTGCCTGTGACACCGTCGGTGGATACCAGGCGGGGGAAGGGTACACCGATAAACTCATCTTT. Translated: CACDTVGGYQAGEGYTDKLIF.

As concerns this clone: TCRdb's protein, taken from a much larger clone, differs from this DNA's translation at residue 9, likely owing to a read error; the protein displayed comes from the DNA. The chain is built from TRDV2 and TRDJ3; 7 nucleotides align to TRDD3. This CDR3 comprises 20 residues. Germline CDR1 and CDR2: GEAIGNYY and EKD. V lost 0 bases to trimming and J lost 3 bases; unmatched junction nucleotides: 13. The CDR3 loop is CACDTVLLEDTNWDTRQMFF. In DNA, the CDR3 is TGTGCCTGTGACACCGTACTACTGGAGGATACGAACTGGGACACCCGACAGATGTTTTTC.

This clone turned up a few times. The mismatch at residue 11 between this DNA's translation and the TCRdb protein of a much larger clone likely reflects a read error; the protein shown is translated from the DNA. The rearrangement uses TRDV2 and TRDJ1; D not resolved. Germline assignment: CDR1 GEAIGNYY and CDR2 EKD. The CDR3 extends over 16 amino acids. Trimming cost V 3 bases and J 4 bases, with 20 bases left between them. The CDR3 spells CACDPSDRKYNDKLIF. CDR3 nucleotides: TGTGCCTGTGACCCGTCCGATCGGAAGTACAACGATAAACTCATCTTT.

This clone was seen a few times. The protein TCRdb gives is from a much larger clone and does not agree with this DNA's translation at residue 4, likely a read error; the protein shown here comes from the DNA. The V and J genes are TRDV2 and TRDJ1; D not certain. This CDR3 spans 16 amino acids. Germline assignment: CDR1 GEAIGNYY and CDR2 EKD. V dropped 6 bases and J dropped 0 bases, with 19 bases sitting between them. The CDR3 spells CACHPSDRKYTDKLIF. The CDR3 DNA sequence: TGTGCCTGTCACCCGTCCGATCGGAAGTACACCGATAAACTCATCTTT.

This clone is a singleton in its sample. The same CDR3 also results from other DNA sequences found in this sample. CDR3 sequence reads: CALGELLPTGDWGIKGDLYTDKLIF. The CDR3 DNA reads as TGTGCTCTTGGGGAACTCCTTCCTACTGGTGACTGGGGAATCAAGGGGGACCTTTACACCGATAAACTCATCTTT. The chain couples TRDV1 to TRDJ1, with 9 bases aligning to TRDD2. The J gene was missing in TCRdb and was found by matching the end of the DNA to germline. The ends lost 0 bases at V and 0 bases at J; junction bases unmatched: 29. From germline, CDR1 is TSWWSYY and CDR2 QGS. The CDR3 sequence is 25 residues long.